The 32 T cell receptor beta chains below come from one sample, sequenced in a study of blood T cell repertoires in COVID-19 (dated by TCRdb to the early 2020s). Receptor libraries were prepared by the immunoSEQ multiplex PCR assay. Not all clones reach the TCRdb copy of this immuneACCESS table, which keeps in-frame sequences only. Checked studies attribute under half of the gap to unresolved V genes and leave the rest unexplained. Within this sample are fewer than 350,000 clones, with 75% to 95% of them counted one time only. The top ten clonotypes cover 6% to 7% of the sample. The material sequenced was peripheral blood. These receptors all come from a woman in her thirties with COVID-19, enrolled during active disease.

V gene TRBV2 combines with J gene TRBJ2-6; D is unclear. The germline CDR1 and CDR2 sequences are SNHLY and FYNNEI. Trimming left V 4 bases short and J 0 bases short, with 7 bases between. The CDR3 extends over 15 amino acids. The chain's CDR3 is CASSVESSGANVLTF. CDR3 nucleotides: TGTGCCAGCAGTGTGGAGAGCTCTGGGGCCAACGTCCTGACTTTC.

This chain uses TRBV15 with TRBJ1-5; TRBD1 agrees at 7 bases. Germline V gene data show CDR1 as LNHNV and CDR2 as YYDKDF (reference sequence). The CDR3 length is 15 residues. V lost 4 bases to trimming and J lost 6 bases; unmatched junction nucleotides: 9. The CDR3 loop is CATSIDPQGVQPQHF. The CDR3 region has the DNA TGTGCCACCAGCATAGACCCCCAGGGGGTTCAGCCCCAGCATTTT.

The chain couples TRBV27 to TRBJ2-4, with D possibly matching TRBD1 (6 bases). The CDR3 covers 13 residues. Germline CDR1 MNHEY, CDR2 SMNVEV (reference sequence). The V end lost 6 bases, the J end lost 6 bases, and 12 bases lay between the germline ends. CDR3 coding DNA: TGTGCCAGCAGCCAGGACAGATTAAACATTCAGTACTTC. The encoded protein is CASSQDRLNIQYF.

This chain connects TRBV30 to TRBJ2-7; weak D call: TRBD2 (5 bases). Germline V gives CDR1 GTSNPN, CDR2 SVGIG (reference sequence). This CDR3 region has 14 residues. V lost 0 bases to trimming and J lost 0 bases, with 9 bases between them. The CDR3 loop is CAWSVGRVSYEQYF. DNA for the CDR3: TGTGCCTGGAGTGTAGGGCGGGTCTCCTACGAGCAGTACTTC.

The chain is built from TRBV24-1 and TRBJ2-5; TRBD1 is a possible D gene (5 bases). The CDR3 runs to 15 residues. V lost 4 bases and J lost 4, with 15 bases in between. CDR1 KGHDR and CDR2 SFDVKD come from the germline V gene. CDR3 loop: CATSETVGTVETQYF. The DNA for the CDR3 is TGTGCCACCAGTGAGACAGTCGGAACAGTAGAGACCCAGTACTTC.

This rearrangement joins TRBV19 to TRBJ2-7; D unresolved. There are 16 residues in the CDR3. Germline CDR1 and CDR2: LNHDA and SQIVND (reference sequence). Trimming shortened V by 5 bases and J by 3 bases, and 20 bases separated the two germline ends. CDR3 loop: CASSSFEQNSLYEQYF. The CDR3 DNA reads as TGTGCCAGTAGTTCCTTTGAGCAAAACTCCCTCTACGAGCAGTACTTC.

The J gene is TRBJ2-5, the V gene TRBV2; 14 bases match TRBD2. The CDR3 covers 15 residues. The V and J ends lost 10 bases and 5 bases, in that order; junction bases with no gene match: 9. The germline CDR1 and CDR2 sequences are SNHLY and FYNNEI. CDR3 sequence (DNA): TGTGCCACCCTGGGGACTAGCGGGAGTGGGGAGACCCAGTACTTC. Protein sequence: CATLGTSGSGETQYF.

This clone turned up a few times. The chain carries TRBV6-2 or TRBV6-3 and TRBJ2-5; no clear D gene. Germline values: CDR1 MNHEY, CDR2 SVGEGT. Trimming cost V 4 bases and J 0 bases, with 12 bases left between them. CDR3 size: 15 residues. CDR3 residues: CASSFTLLYQETQYF. CDR3 coding DNA: TGTGCCAGCAGTTTCACCCTATTGTACCAAGAGACCCAGTACTTC.

The chain links TRBV5-4 to TRBJ2-7; possibly TRBD1 for D (5 bases). The CDR3 spans 14 residues. Trimming removed 6 bases from V and 0 bases from J, with 13 bases in between. Germline CDR1 SGHNT, CDR2 YYREEE (reference sequence). CDR3 DNA: TGTGCCAGCAAGGACACTCAGAGCTCCTACGAGCAGTACTTC. Its translation: CASKDTQSSYEQYF.

The chain is built from TRBV28 and TRBJ1-4; 10 bases line up with TRBD1. CDR1 MDHEN and CDR2 SYDVKM come from the germline V gene. The CDR3 sequence is 16 residues long. V lost 2 bases to trimming and J lost 6 bases; unmatched junction nucleotides: 6. DNA of the CDR3: TGTGCCAGCAGTTTAGACCGGGACAGGGGTGATGAAAAACTGTTTTTT. Translation gives CASSLDRDRGDEKLFF.

For the CDR3, the DNA is TGCGCCAGCAGCTTGGCCACTGGGACATTTGGCTACACCTTC. This codes for CASSLATGTFGYTF. The V call is TRBV5-1, the J call TRBJ1-2, with D maybe TRBD1 (6 bases). Germline V gene data show CDR1 as SGHRS and CDR2 as YFSETQ. V was cut by 0 bases and J by 7 bases, with 13 bases left in between. This CDR3 region has 14 residues.

The rearrangement links TRBV2 to TRBJ2-7, with 7 bases identical to TRBD1. In germline, CDR1 is SNHLY, CDR2 FYNNEI. Losses at the gene ends were 7 bases for V and 2 bases for J; bases not matched to a gene: 11. The length of the CDR3 is 15 residues. The CDR3 coding sequence is TGTGCCAGCAATACAGGGGCTATCGATGCCTACGAGCAGTACTTC. Its protein is CASNTGAIDAYEQYF.

The chain uses TRBV6-1 and TRBJ2-2; possibly TRBD1 for D (6 bases). This CDR3 has 20 residues. Germline lookup yields CDR1 MNHNS and CDR2 SASEGT. Trimming took off 4 bases at V and 4 bases at J, with 28 bases between the two ends. The CDR3 reads CASSVTAGDVRRVTTGELFF. Written as DNA, the CDR3 is TGTGCCAGCAGTGTAACAGCAGGGGACGTTAGGCGGGTCACCACCGGGGAGCTGTTTTTT.

The genes are TRBV28 and TRBJ1-1; TRBD1 is a possible D gene (6 bases). From germline, CDR1 is MDHEN and CDR2 SYDVKM. V was pared by 5 bases and J by 1 base, with 20 bases between. This CDR3 region has 17 residues. This chain's CDR3 is CASSPPGGAAKNTEAFF. CDR3 sequence (DNA): TGTGCCAGCAGTCCACCGGGGGGGGCAGCTAAGAACACTGAAGCTTTCTTT. The variable domain in full, completed from reference TRBV28 and TRBJ1-1, reads DVKVTQSSRYLVKRTGEKVFLECVQDMDHENMFWYRQDPGLGLRLIYFSYDVKMKEKGDIPEGYSVSREKKERFSLILESASTNQTSMYLCASSPPGGAAKNTEAFFGQGTRLTVV.

This clone was found once. The chain is built from TRBV5-1 and TRBJ1-1; 10 bases match TRBD1. The CDR3 extends over 17 amino acids. The V gene end was trimmed by 1 base and the J gene end by 3 bases; junction bases not matched to a gene: 9. Germline V gene data show CDR1 as SGHRS and CDR2 as YFSETQ. The CDR3 sequence is CASSLLGDRGRDTEAFF. DNA of the CDR3: TGCGCCAGCAGCTTGTTGGGGGACAGGGGACGAGACACTGAAGCTTTCTTT.

The chain joins TRBV7-3 to TRBJ2-3, with 11 bases fitting TRBD2. The length of the CDR3 is 16 residues. With 5 bases clipped from V and 2 bases from J, the junction kept 6 bases outside the gene matches. CDR1 SGHTA and CDR2 FQGTGA come from the germline V gene. CDR3 bases: TGTGCCAGCAGCCAGGGGACTAGCGGATTCACAGATACGCAGTATTTT. Translating it yields CASSQGTSGFTDTQYF.

The chain carries TRBV10-3 and TRBJ2-1, with D possibly matching TRBD2 (6 bases). The V and J ends lost 6 bases and 6 bases respectively, with 15 bases between them. The CDR3 is 14 amino acids. In germline, CDR1 is ENHRY, CDR2 SYGVKD. The CDR3 reads CAISPGLRFNEQFF. Here the CDR3 DNA reads TGTGCCATCAGCCCGGGACTGAGGTTCAATGAGCAGTTCTTC.

Only a few counts were recorded for this clone. The chain has TRBV2 and TRBJ1-4, with D possibly TRBD1 on 6 matching bases. Per the germline V gene, CDR1 is SNHLY and CDR2 is FYNNEI. The V gene lost 6 bases and the J gene lost 6 bases, with 17 bases spanning the gap. This CDR3 is 15 amino acids long. CDR3 sequence: CASSADGGADEKLFF. The CDR3 region has the DNA TGTGCCAGCAGCGCCGATGGGGGGGCCGATGAAAAACTGTTTTTT.

This chain joins TRBV9 and TRBJ2-1, with D possibly being TRBD2 (6 bases). CDR1 is SGDLS, CDR2 YYNGEE, per germline. This CDR3 contains 14 residues. The germline V and J ends were trimmed by 4 bases and 5 bases, with 13 bases remaining between them. CDR3 DNA sequence: TGTGCCAGCAGCAGCCTGGGACTGAACAATGAGCAGTTCTTC. Translating it yields CASSSLGLNNEQFF.

This clone has just one count. The V call is TRBV28, the J call TRBJ2-2, with 9 bases identical to TRBD1. The CDR3 extends over 15 amino acids. After removal of 5 bases from V and 4 bases from J, the junction contained 5 bases not matched to a gene. Germline V CDR1 and CDR2: MDHEN, SYDVKM. CDR3 in DNA: TGTGCCAGCAGTGCACTGACAGGGGGCACCGGGGAGCTGTTTTTT. Amino acids: CASSALTGGTGELFF.

This chain uses TRBV30 with TRBJ2-3, with 12 bases identical to TRBD2. Per the germline V gene, CDR1 is GTSNPN and CDR2 is SVGIG (reference sequence). V lost 0 bases and J lost 6; bases outside the gene matches: 10. The CDR3 runs 17 residues. The CDR3 DNA reads as TGTGCCTGGAGTGTCAAAGGTGCGGGACTAGCGGGCGATACGCAGTATTTT. Its protein product is CAWSVKGAGLAGDTQYF.

This chain connects TRBV30 to TRBJ1-3; unclear D gene. Germline V gives CDR1 GTSNPN, CDR2 SVGIG (reference sequence). There are 12 residues in the CDR3. V lost 5 bases and J lost 0, with 5 bases in between. This CDR3 is CAWDFSGNTIYF. DNA of the CDR3: TGTGCCTGGGACTTCTCTGGAAACACCATATATTTT.

This chain connects TRBV30 to TRBJ1-1; TRBD1 agrees at 9 bases. The CDR3 is made up of 14 amino acids. Trimming at V came to 6 bases and at J to 0 bases, leaving 5 bases not matched to a gene. Germline V gene lookup returns CDR1 GTSNPN and CDR2 SVGIG (reference sequence). CDR3: CACGQGPMNTEAFF. CDR3 coding DNA: TGTGCCTGCGGACAGGGGCCGATGAACACTGAAGCTTTCTTT.

The chain has TRBV19 and TRBJ1-4; D gene unclear. This CDR3 has 14 residues. Trimming removed 5 bases from V and 7 bases from J, with 14 bases in between. CDR1 is LNHDA and CDR2 is SQIVND in the germline V gene (reference sequence). CDR3 sequence (DNA): TGTGCCAGTAGTCCCGTGGAGAATGGTGAAAAACTGTTTTTT. It encodes CASSPVENGEKLFF.

V gene TRBV10-1 combines with J gene TRBJ2-1; no firm D call. Trimming stripped 2 bases from V and 0 bases from J, with 5 bases between. CDR1 is WNHNN and CDR2 is SYGVQD in the germline V gene (reference sequence). This CDR3 comprises 14 residues. The CDR3 loop reads CASSEGGSYNEQFF. The CDR3 region has the DNA TGCGCCAGCAGTGAGGGCGGCTCCTACAATGAGCAGTTCTTC.

V gene TRBV6-2 or TRBV6-3 combines with J gene TRBJ2-5; 7 positions match TRBD1. The V segment lost 5 bases and the J segment 9 bases; nucleotides outside the gene matches: 6. CDR3 length: 12 amino acids. Germline V gene sequence: CDR1 MNHEY, CDR2 SVGEGT. CDR3 protein: CASSPDRVPQYF. DNA for the CDR3: TGTGCCAGCAGTCCCGACAGGGTTCCCCAGTACTTC.

V usage is TRBV28 and J usage is TRBJ2-3; 14 bases are a match to TRBD2. The V segment lost 10 bases and the J segment 6 bases; nucleotides outside the gene matches: 6. Germline V gene lookup returns CDR1 MDHEN and CDR2 SYDVKM. This CDR3 is built from 14 residues. CDR3: CAIGTSGRWDTQYF. The CDR3 DNA is TGTGCCATCGGGACTAGCGGGAGATGGGATACGCAGTATTTT.

The chain employs TRBV6-2 or TRBV6-3 and TRBJ2-1; the match to TRBD1 covers 12 bases. Germline lookup yields CDR1 MNHEY and CDR2 SVGEGT. V lost 4 bases to trimming and J lost 6 bases; unmatched junction nucleotides: 4. This CDR3 region has 15 residues. The CDR3 sequence: CASSWGQGAFNEQFF. The CDR3 DNA reads as TGTGCCAGCAGTTGGGGACAGGGGGCATTCAATGAGCAGTTCTTC.

This sequence joins TRBV24-1 and TRBJ2-5; weak D call: TRBD1 (5 bases). V was cut by 1 base and J by 1 base, with 9 bases left in between. The germline gives CDR1 KGHDR, CDR2 SFDVKD. The CDR3 is 15 residues long. This CDR3 is CATSDLRQSQETQYF. For the CDR3, the DNA is TGTGCCACCAGTGATTTACGACAGTCCCAAGAGACCCAGTACTTC.

CDR3 DNA sequence: TGTGCCAGCGTAACAGGGGGCAGTCGTTCCTACGAGCAGTACTTC. Translating gives CASVTGGSRSYEQYF. The rearrangement joins TRBV2 to TRBJ2-7; 9 bases are a match to TRBD1. Trimming cost V 8 bases and J 1 base; bases outside gene matches: 9. The V gene's germline CDR1 is SNHLY and CDR2 FYNNEI. The CDR3 contains 15 residues.

The V call is TRBV9, the J call TRBJ1-6; no reliable D call. V was shortened by 1 base and J by 7 bases, with 12 bases between the two germline ends. This CDR3 comprises 15 residues. Germline V gene data show CDR1 as SGDLS and CDR2 as YYNGEE. The CDR3 reads CASSVRTNSNSPLHF. For the CDR3, the DNA is TGTGCCAGCAGCGTACGGACTAACTCAAATTCACCCCTCCACTTT.

V and J are TRBV14 and TRBJ2-3; tentative D call: TRBD2 (6 bases). Germline CDR1 SGHDN, CDR2 FVKESK. Trimming stripped 1 base from V and 2 bases from J, with 10 bases between. The CDR3 runs 15 residues. The DNA for the CDR3 is TGTGCCAGCAGCCAAGTTAGCGGTTCCACAGATACGCAGTATTTT. This encodes CASSQVSGSTDTQYF.